The 6 T cell receptor beta chains given below trace back to one sample, sequenced in a study of blood T cell repertoires in COVID-19. Libraries were prepared by immunoSEQ multiplex PCR; TCRdb keeps only in-frame clonotypes and omits some of them. The table has around 200,000 clones, 84% seen once. Sequencing was performed on peripheral blood. Source of these receptors: a human donor in a cohort sampled during active COVID-19.

The CDR3 DNA sequence: TGTGCCAGCAGCCCCGGGACAGACAATAATTCACCCCTCCACTTT. It is translated as CASSPGTDNNSPLHF. The chain recombines TRBV7-9 with TRBJ1-6, with TRBD1 matching 7 bases. Losses at the gene ends were 5 bases for V and 5 bases for J; bases not matched to a gene: 6. CDR1 is SEHNR and CDR2 is FQNEAQ in the germline V gene (reference sequence). This CDR3 comprises 15 residues.

V gene TRBV10-1 combines with J gene TRBJ1-1; 8 bases match TRBD1. The V segment lost 5 bases and the J segment 7 bases; nucleotides outside the gene matches: 9. From germline, CDR1 is WNHNN and CDR2 SYGVQD (reference sequence). The CDR3 is 14 residues long. This CDR3 is CASSPDQGASEAFF. The CDR3 DNA reads as TGCGCCAGCAGTCCGGACCAGGGGGCAAGTGAAGCTTTCTTT.

The chain links TRBV10-3 to TRBJ2-7; D remains ambiguous. The germline CDR1 and CDR2 sequences are ENHRY and SYGVKD. The V gene lost 5 bases and the J gene lost 1 base, with 18 bases spanning the gap. The CDR3 extends over 16 amino acids. The CDR3 sequence is CAISSARLFTSYEQYF. The DNA of the CDR3 is TGTGCCATCAGTTCTGCGCGGCTATTCACTTCCTACGAGCAGTACTTC.

The chain uses TRBV5-1 and TRBJ2-1; D perhaps matches TRBD1 (5 bases). This CDR3 is 15 amino acids long. CDR1 and CDR2 from the germline V gene are SGHRS and YFSETQ. Trimming took off 3 bases at V and 5 bases at J, with 15 bases between the two ends. CDR3 loop: CASSSLVGQHNEQFF. The CDR3 DNA reads as TGCGCCAGCAGCTCCCTGGTGGGGCAACACAATGAGCAGTTCTTC.

This clone was found once. The rearrangement joins TRBV5-8 to TRBJ1-6; a possible D gene is TRBD1 (5 bases). The V gene's germline CDR1 is SGHTS and CDR2 YDEGEE. The V end was cut by 1 base, the J end by 10 bases, with 9 bases between. This CDR3 comprises 13 residues. The CDR3 sequence: CASSLIGESPLHF. The CDR3 nucleotides read TGTGCCAGCAGCTTGATAGGGGAATCACCCCTCCACTTT.

V and J are TRBV10-2 and TRBJ2-1, with TRBD2 as a possible D gene (5 bases). V lost 7 bases and J 4 bases, leaving 8 bases between the germline ends. The CDR3 is 12 amino acids. The germline CDR1 and CDR2 sequences are WSHSY and SAAADI. CDR3 nucleotides: TGCGCCAGCATGTCGGGATACAATGAGCAGTTCTTC. Translation: CASMSGYNEQFF.